Listed here are 24 T cell receptor beta chains from one sample, sequenced in a study of tumor-infiltrating lymphocytes in localized non-small cell lung cancer. Assay: immunoSEQ multiplex PCR; the TCRdb copy retains only in-frame clones and omits some. The sample contains around 16,000 clones, around 75% of which appear only once. Source material: lung tumor tissue. These receptors all stem from a human donor with non-small cell lung cancer.

This clone is categorized as medium-sized. As DNA, the CDR3 is TGCGCCAGTGGGCCCCAGGGACAGCGGGGCAATGAGCAGTTCTTC. Translated, it gives CASGPQGQRGNEQFF. The chain couples TRBV5-1 to TRBJ2-1, with D perhaps TRBD1 or TRBD2 (7 bases each). Trimming removed 8 bases from V and 6 bases from J, with 21 bases in between. The germline CDR1 and CDR2 sequences are SGHRS and YFSETQ. CDR3 length equals 15 residues.

The rearrangement links TRBV7-2 to TRBJ2-3; D ambiguous. Trimming stripped 4 bases from V and 1 base from J, with 6 bases between. CDR1 is SGHTA and CDR2 is FQGNSA in the germline V gene. The CDR3 has 13 amino acids. The CDR3 spells CASSSLRTDTQYF. The CDR3 coding sequence is TGTGCCAGCAGCTCCCTTCGCACAGATACGCAGTATTTT.

J is TRBJ1-4 and V is TRBV7-9; D ambiguous. Germline CDR1 is SEHNR and CDR2 is FQNEAQ (reference sequence). With 3 bases removed from V and 3 bases from J, the gap between germline ends came to 5 bases. The CDR3 extends over 13 amino acids. In nucleotides, the CDR3 is TGTGCCAGCAGCTTGGAGGCTAATGAAAAACTGTTTTTT. It is translated as CASSLEANEKLFF. The full variable domain, its missing parts supplied by reference TRBV7-9 and TRBJ1-4, is DTGVSQNPRHKITKRGQNVTFRCDPISEHNRLYWYRQTLGQGPEFLTYFQNEAQLEKSRLLSDRFSAERPKGSFSTLEIQRTEQGDSAMYLCASSLEANEKLFFGSGTQLSVL.

The gene calls are TRBV6-1 and TRBJ1-2; tentatively, D is TRBD1 (6 bases). The CDR3 runs to 14 residues. V was trimmed by 2 bases and J by 4 bases, leaving 11 bases between them. From germline, CDR1 is MNHNS and CDR2 SASEGT. For the CDR3, the DNA is TGTGCCAGCAGTGAAAATGGGGGGCCCTATGGCTACACCTTC. This codes for CASSENGGPYGYTF.

V and J are TRBV2 and TRBJ2-5; D call uncertain. This CDR3 has 13 amino acids. Germline CDR1 is SNHLY and CDR2 is FYNNEI. Trimming removed 9 bases from V and 5 bases from J, with 16 bases in between. The CDR3 spells CARGGLGGETQYF. The CDR3 nucleotides read TGTGCCAGAGGCGGCCTGGGTGGGGAGACCCAGTACTTC.

V is TRBV21-1 and J is TRBJ2-1; the listed D gene, TRBD2, was not tested against the DNA. TRBV21-1 is recorded as a pseudogene. The CDR3 totals 20 residues. CDR3: CASSKDLTSGGLFSYNEQFF. In DNA, the CDR3 is TGTGCCAGCAGCAAAGATCTAACTAGCGGGGGCCTTTTCTCCTACAATGAGCAGTTCTTC.

This clone was seen a single time. This chain joins TRBV30 and TRBJ1-2; tentative D call: TRBD1 (5 bases). The germline V gene encodes CDR1 GTSNPN and CDR2 SVGIG (reference sequence). Trimming removed 5 bases at V and 6 bases at J, with 16 bases between. The CDR3 is 13 residues long. The CDR3: CAWSHGTSNGYTF. The CDR3 bases are TGTGCCTGGTCCCACGGGACGTCGAATGGCTACACCTTC.

The chain joins TRBV10-2 to TRBJ1-5; 7 bases are shared with TRBD1. V gave up 6 bases and J gave up 0 bases; unmatched junction bases: 2. The CDR3 loop spans 14 amino acids. Germline V CDR1 and CDR2: WSHSY, SAAADI. CDR3 DNA: TGCGCCAGCAGGGGGGACAGTAGCAATCAGCCCCAGCATTTT. It translates to CASRGDSSNQPQHF.

The chain uses TRBV7-2 and TRBJ2-3; no firm D call. CDR1 and CDR2 (germline): SGHTA, FQGNSA. Trimming took off 4 bases at V and 1 base at J, with 12 bases between the two ends. The CDR3 spans 15 residues. The CDR3 reads CASSYRALGTDTQYF. The CDR3 DNA follows: TGTGCCAGCAGCTACCGGGCCCTCGGCACAGATACGCAGTATTTT. Based on the CDR3 plus reference TRBV7-2 and TRBJ2-3, the full variable domain is GAGVSQSPSNKVTEKGKDVELRCDPISGHTALYWYRQSLGQGLEFLIYFQGNSAPDKSGLPSDRFSAERTGGSVSTLTIQRTQQEDSAVYLCASSYRALGTDTQYFGPGTRLTVL.

This chain joins TRBV6-6 and TRBJ1-4; D might be TRBD1 (5 bases). With 9 bases removed from V and 8 bases from J, the gap between germline ends came to 16 bases. Looked up from germline, CDR1 is MNHNY and CDR2 is SVGAGI (reference sequence). The CDR3 runs 13 residues. This CDR3 reads CASSVAGREKLFF. DNA of the CDR3: TGTGCCAGTTCGGTGGCAGGGAGAGAAAAACTGTTTTTT.

The chain links TRBV18 to TRBJ2-7; TRBD1 matches 9 bases. Trimming cost V 1 base and J 6 bases; bases outside gene matches: 1. This CDR3 contains 13 residues. Germline lookup yields CDR1 KGHSH and CDR2 LQKENI. The CDR3 sequence is CASSPLTGGEQYF. The CDR3 nucleotides are TGTGCCAGCTCACCACTGACAGGGGGCGAGCAGTACTTC.

The V call is TRBV7-8, the J call TRBJ2-7; D remains ambiguous. Germline loops: CDR1 SGHVS, CDR2 FQNEAQ. V lost 5 bases to trimming and J lost 0 bases, with 5 bases between them. The CDR3 extends over 12 amino acids. The CDR3 reads CASSLSSYEQYF. The CDR3 nucleotides are TGTGCCAGCAGCCTCAGCTCCTACGAGCAGTACTTC.

The chain carries TRBV2 and TRBJ2-5; the match to TRBD2 covers 9 bases. The germline CDR1 and CDR2 sequences are SNHLY and FYNNEI. V lost 7 bases, J lost 5 bases, and 14 bases stayed unmatched. The CDR3 extends over 16 amino acids. The CDR3 DNA reads as TGTGCCAGCAATTCGGCCTTTAGCGGGAGAGGGGAGACCCAGTACTTC. This gives the protein CASNSAFSGRGETQYF.

The chain employs TRBV7-9 and TRBJ2-7; perhaps TRBD1 as D (6 bases). This CDR3 has 16 amino acids. V lost 1 base to trimming and J lost 2 bases, with 15 bases between them. Germline V gives CDR1 SEHNR, CDR2 FQNEAQ (reference sequence). The CDR3 protein is CASSLVRPDSTYEQYF. The CDR3 DNA sequence: TGTGCCAGCAGCTTAGTGAGGCCGGACAGCACCTACGAGCAGTACTTC.

The rearrangement uses TRBV5-4 and TRBJ2-1, with 10 bases lining up with TRBD2. CDR3 length: 16 amino acids. J gave up 4 bases and V 6 bases, and 10 bases lay outside the gene matches. CDR1 and CDR2 from the germline V gene are SGHNT and YYREEE (reference sequence). The CDR3 bases are TGTGCCAGCACCCTTCTACTAGCGGGGTTTTACAATGAGCAGTTCTTC. Amino acid sequence: CASTLLLAGFYNEQFF.

This chain links TRBV5-4 with TRBJ2-7; TRBD2 might be the D (6 bases). CDR1 and CDR2 from the germline V gene are SGHNT and YYREEE (reference sequence). This CDR3 has 13 residues. V lost 3 bases and J lost 4, with 11 bases in between. The DNA of the CDR3 is TGTGCCAGCAGCTCAGGACGGGGGTACGAGCAGTACTTC. This gives the protein CASSSGRGYEQYF.

The chain recombines TRBV7-2 with TRBJ1-3, with a weak D call TRBD1 (5 bases). Germline CDR1 is SGHTA and CDR2 is FQGNSA. The CDR3 length is 15 residues. V dropped 1 base and J dropped 2 bases, with 9 bases sitting between them. CDR3 nucleotide sequence: TGTGCCAGCAGCTTAGTTGGGGGAGCTGGAAACACCATATATTTT. Translated, it gives CASSLVGGAGNTIYF.

This chain links TRBV5-1 with TRBJ2-3, with unresolved D. The germline CDR1 and CDR2 sequences are SGHRS and YFSETQ. The CDR3 has 16 amino acids. Trimming took off 2 bases at V and 2 bases at J, with 15 bases between the two ends. The CDR3 region has the DNA TGCGCCAGCAGCTTAGGAGACCAAGATTCCACAGATACGCAGTATTTT. Translating it yields CASSLGDQDSTDTQYF.

The rearrangement uses TRBV6-1 and TRBJ2-3; D is possibly TRBD1 (5 bases). The CDR3 is made up of 15 amino acids. Per the germline V gene, CDR1 is MNHNS and CDR2 is SASEGT. The V end lost 6 bases, the J end lost 0 bases, and 13 bases lay between the germline ends. CDR3 nucleotide sequence: TGTGCCAGCAGCGGTGGGGCGACTAGCACAGATACGCAGTATTTT. Amino acids: CASSGGATSTDTQYF.

This clone showed up just a few times. Other DNA sequences in the same sample also yield this CDR3. The V gene is TRBV30, the J gene TRBJ1-2; 9 bases line up with TRBD1. Germline V lookup: CDR1 GTSNPN, CDR2 SVGIG (reference sequence). CDR3 size: 15 residues. The junction had 8 bases not matched to a gene; V was cut back by 0 bases and J by 6 bases. The CDR3 coding sequence is TGTGCCTGGAGTGTACGTTGGGACAGGGAAGATGGCTACACCTTC. This gives the protein CAWSVRWDREDGYTF.

This clone was detected only a few times. The chain carries TRBV19 and TRBJ1-3, with D unresolved. Looked up from germline, CDR1 is LNHDA and CDR2 is SQIVND (reference sequence). The CDR3 consists of 14 residues. Trimming stripped 8 bases from V and 0 bases from J, with 11 bases between. The CDR3: CASGQPASGNTIYF. The CDR3, as DNA: TGTGCCAGTGGGCAGCCGGCCTCTGGAAACACCATATATTTT. The whole variable domain, filled in from reference TRBV19 and TRBJ1-3, reads DGGITQSPKYLFRKEGQNVTLSCEQNLNHDAMYWYRQDPGQGLRLIYYSQIVNDFQKGDIAEGYSVSREKKESFPLTVTSAQKNPTAFYLCASGQPASGNTIYFGEGSWLTVV.

The rearrangement uses TRBV23-1 and TRBJ1-2; 7 bases match TRBD1. TRBV23-1 is an ORF, with its function uncertain. Trimming at V came to 2 bases and at J to 4 bases, leaving 7 bases not matched to a gene. The CDR3 totals 15 residues. The CDR3 DNA is TGCGCCAGCAGTCAAAAGATCGGGACAGTCTATGGCTACACCTTC. This sequence encodes CASSQKIGTVYGYTF.

The rearrangement uses TRBV5-6 and TRBJ1-5; D is possibly TRBD1 (5 bases). Trimming stripped 1 base from V and 9 bases from J, with 17 bases between. CDR3 size: 15 residues. Germline assignment: CDR1 SGHDT and CDR2 YYEEEE. DNA of the CDR3: TGTGCCAGCAGCTTGACCAGGGCAAGGGGTCGGCCCCAGCATTTT. Protein: CASSLTRARGRPQHF.

J is TRBJ2-5 and V is TRBV5-1; TRBD1 matches 9 bases. The CDR3 is 16 amino acids. Germline CDR1 SGHRS, CDR2 YFSETQ. V was pared by 0 bases and J by 1 base, with 4 bases of the junction left unmatched. CDR3 protein: CASSLGHRGRQETQYF. The CDR3 DNA reads TGCGCCAGCAGCTTGGGCCACAGGGGGCGCCAAGAGACCCAGTACTTC.